By share of the sample, the clone carrying this T cell receptor (beta chain) is large (0.1 to 1%). Measured with immunoSEQ multiplex PCR; TCRdb has only the in-frame clones, and not every one. This table holds just under 9,500 clones, 75% to 80% found once. The germline V gene encodes CDR1 SQVTM and CDR2 ANQGSEA. The CDR3 spans 16 residues. Trimming shortened V by 0 bases and J by 0 bases, and 12 bases separated the two germline ends. This record belongs to a study of T cell clonotyping in hematopoietic cell transplantation. This clonotype originated in a male patient aged 40 to 55 who had an allogeneic stem cell transplant from a related donor, so the T cells may come from the graft donor. Some clones in this sample may be carry-over from other donors' samples. This chain joins TRBV29-1 and TRBJ2-1, with D unresolved. Specimen: PBMCs, collected 180 days after allogeneic stem cell transplant. CDR3 amino acids: CSVEDPGRSSYNEQFF. Written as DNA, the CDR3 is TGCAGCGTTGAAGATCCCGGCCGGAGCTCCTACAATGAGCAGTTCTTC.